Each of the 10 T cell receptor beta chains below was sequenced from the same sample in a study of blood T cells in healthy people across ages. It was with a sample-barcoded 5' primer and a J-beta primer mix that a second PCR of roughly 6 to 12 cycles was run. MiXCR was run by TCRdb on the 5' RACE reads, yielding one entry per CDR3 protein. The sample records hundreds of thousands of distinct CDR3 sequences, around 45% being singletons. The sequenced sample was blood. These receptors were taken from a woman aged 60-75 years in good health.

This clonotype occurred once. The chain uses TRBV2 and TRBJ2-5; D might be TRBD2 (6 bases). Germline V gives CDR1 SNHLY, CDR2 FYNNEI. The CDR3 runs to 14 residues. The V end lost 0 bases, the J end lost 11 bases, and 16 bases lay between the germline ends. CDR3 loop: CASSEASSAAEQYF. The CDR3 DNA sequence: TGTGCCAGCAGTGAAGCTTCTAGCGCGGCAGAGCAGTACTTC.

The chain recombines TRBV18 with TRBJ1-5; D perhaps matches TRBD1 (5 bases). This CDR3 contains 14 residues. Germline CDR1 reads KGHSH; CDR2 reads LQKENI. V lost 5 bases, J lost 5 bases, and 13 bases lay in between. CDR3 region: CASSAASGDQPQHF. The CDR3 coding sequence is TGTGCCAGCTCAGCCGCTTCGGGGGATCAGCCCCAGCATTTT.

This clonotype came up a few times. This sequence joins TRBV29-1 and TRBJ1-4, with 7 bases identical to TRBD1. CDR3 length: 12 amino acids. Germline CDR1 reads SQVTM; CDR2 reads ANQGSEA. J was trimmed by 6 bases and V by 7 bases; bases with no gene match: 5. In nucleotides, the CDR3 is TGCAGCGGGAATACAGGGGATGAAAAACTGTTTTTT. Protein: CSGNTGDEKLFF.

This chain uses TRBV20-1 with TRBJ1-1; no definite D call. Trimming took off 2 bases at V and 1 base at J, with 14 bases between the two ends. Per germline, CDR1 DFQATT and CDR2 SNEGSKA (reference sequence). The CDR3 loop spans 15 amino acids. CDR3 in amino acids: CSARQESLGNTEAFF. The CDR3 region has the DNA TGCAGTGCTAGACAGGAGTCACTTGGGAACACTGAAGCTTTCTTT.

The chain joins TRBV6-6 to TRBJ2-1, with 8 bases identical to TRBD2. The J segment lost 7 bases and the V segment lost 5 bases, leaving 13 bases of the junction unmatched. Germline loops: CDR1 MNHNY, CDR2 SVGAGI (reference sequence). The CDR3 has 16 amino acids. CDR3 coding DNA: TGTGCCAGCAGTCACTTTCTGGGGACTAGAATTAATGAGCAGTTCTTC. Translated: CASSHFLGTRINEQFF.

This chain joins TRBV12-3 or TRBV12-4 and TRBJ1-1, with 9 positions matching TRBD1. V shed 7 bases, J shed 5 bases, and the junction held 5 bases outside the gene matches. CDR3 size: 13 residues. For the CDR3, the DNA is TGTGCCAGCAAACAGGGGGCCTTTACTGAAGCTTTCTTT. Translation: CASKQGAFTEAFF.

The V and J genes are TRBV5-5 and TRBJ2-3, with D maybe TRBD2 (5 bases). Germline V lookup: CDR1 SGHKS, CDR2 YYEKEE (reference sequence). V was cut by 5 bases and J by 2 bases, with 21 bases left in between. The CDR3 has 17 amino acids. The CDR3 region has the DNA TGTGCCAGCAGAAGGACTGGCGGGCTCATTAACACAGATACGCAGTATTTT. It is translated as CASRRTGGLINTDTQYF.

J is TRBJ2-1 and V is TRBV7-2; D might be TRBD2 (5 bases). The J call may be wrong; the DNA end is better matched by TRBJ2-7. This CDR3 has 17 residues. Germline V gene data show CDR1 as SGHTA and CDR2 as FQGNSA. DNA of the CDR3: TGTGCCAGCAGCTTAGTCCCGGACTGGAGCTCCTACAATGAGCAGTACTTC. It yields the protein CASSLVPDWSSYNEQYF.

CDR3 in DNA: TGTGCCAGCAGTGAAGAGGGGGCTAGCGGTACCCAGTTCTTC. Translation gives CASSEEGASGTQFF. V is TRBV2 and J is TRBJ2-1, with D possibly being TRBD1 or TRBD2 (7 bases each). CDR3 length equals 14 residues. The V end was cut by 1 base, the J end by 13 bases, with 17 bases between. Looked up from germline, CDR1 is SNHLY and CDR2 is FYNNEI.

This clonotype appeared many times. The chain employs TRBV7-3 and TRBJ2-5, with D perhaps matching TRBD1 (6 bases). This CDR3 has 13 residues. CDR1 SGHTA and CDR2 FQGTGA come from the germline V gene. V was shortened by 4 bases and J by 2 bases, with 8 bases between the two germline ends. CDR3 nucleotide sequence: TGTGCCAGCAGCTCCGGGACACAAGAGACCCAGTACTTC. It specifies CASSSGTQETQYF.